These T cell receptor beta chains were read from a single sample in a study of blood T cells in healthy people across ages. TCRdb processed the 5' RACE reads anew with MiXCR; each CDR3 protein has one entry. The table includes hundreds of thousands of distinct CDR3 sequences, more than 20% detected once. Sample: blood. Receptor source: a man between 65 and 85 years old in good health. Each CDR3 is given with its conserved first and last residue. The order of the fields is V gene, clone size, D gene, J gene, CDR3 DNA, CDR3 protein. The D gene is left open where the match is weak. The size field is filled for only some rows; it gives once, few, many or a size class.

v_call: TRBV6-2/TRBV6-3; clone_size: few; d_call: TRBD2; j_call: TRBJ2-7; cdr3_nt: TGTGCCAGCAGCACCGGGGGACTAGCGGACTACGAGCAGTACTTC; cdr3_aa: CASSTGGLADYEQYF
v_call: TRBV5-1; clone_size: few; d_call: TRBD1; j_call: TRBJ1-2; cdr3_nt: TGCGCCAGCAGCATCCAAGGGACAGGGCAAAGTAACTATGGCTACACCTTC; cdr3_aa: CASSIQGTGQSNYGYTF
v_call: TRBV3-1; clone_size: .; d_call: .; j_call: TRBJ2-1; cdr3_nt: TGTGCCAGCAGCCAAGATTTCCGTCTAGCGAACTCGGATGAGCAGTTCTTC; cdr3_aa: CASSQDFRLANSDEQFF
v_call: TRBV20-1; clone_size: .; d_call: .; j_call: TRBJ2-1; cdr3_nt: TGCAGTGCTAGAGATTCTCAGGGCGACTTCTACAATGAGCAGTTCTTC; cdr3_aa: CSARDSQGDFYNEQFF
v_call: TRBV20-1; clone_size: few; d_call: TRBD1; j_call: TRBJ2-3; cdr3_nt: TGCAGTGCTAGACCTACAGGGGTTCGCACAGATACGCAGTATTTT; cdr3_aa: CSARPTGVRTDTQYF
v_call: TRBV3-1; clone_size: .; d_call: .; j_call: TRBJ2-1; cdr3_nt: TGTGCCAGCAGCCAGGGGACGACGCTCAAATACAATGAGCAGTTCTTC; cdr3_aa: CASSQGTTLKYNEQFF
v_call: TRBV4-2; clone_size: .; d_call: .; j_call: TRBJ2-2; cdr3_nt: TGTGCCAGCAGCCCCAGACAGAAGCCCGGGGAGCTGTTTTTT; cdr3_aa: CASSPRQKPGELFF
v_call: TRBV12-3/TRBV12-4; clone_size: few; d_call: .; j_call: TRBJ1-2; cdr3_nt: TGTGCCAGCAGCTTGCGGGGGAACTATGGCTACACCTTC; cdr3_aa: CASSLRGNYGYTF
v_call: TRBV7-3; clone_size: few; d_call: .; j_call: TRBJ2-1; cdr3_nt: TGTGCCAGCAGCTCCACCGGGACCAATTTCAATGAGCAGTTCTTC; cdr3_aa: CASSSTGTNFNEQFF
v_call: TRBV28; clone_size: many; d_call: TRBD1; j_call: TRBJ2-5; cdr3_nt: TGTGCCAGCAGTTCCGGACAGGCCCAAGAGACCCAGTACTTC; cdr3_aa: CASSSGQAQETQYF